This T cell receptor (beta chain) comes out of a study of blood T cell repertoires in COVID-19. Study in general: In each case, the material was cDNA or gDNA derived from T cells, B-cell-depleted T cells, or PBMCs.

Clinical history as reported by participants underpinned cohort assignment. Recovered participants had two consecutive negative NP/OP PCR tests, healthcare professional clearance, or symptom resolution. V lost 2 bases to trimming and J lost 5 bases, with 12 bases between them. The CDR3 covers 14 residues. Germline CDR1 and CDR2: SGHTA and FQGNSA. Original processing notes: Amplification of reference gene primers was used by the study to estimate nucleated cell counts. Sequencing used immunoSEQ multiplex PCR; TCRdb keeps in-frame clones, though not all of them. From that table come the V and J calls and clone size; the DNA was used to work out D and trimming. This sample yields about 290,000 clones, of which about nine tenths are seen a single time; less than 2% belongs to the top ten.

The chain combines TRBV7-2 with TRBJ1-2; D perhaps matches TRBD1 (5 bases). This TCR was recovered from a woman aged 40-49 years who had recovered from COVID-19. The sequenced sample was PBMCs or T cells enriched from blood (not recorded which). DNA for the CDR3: TGTGCCAGCAGCTTAAACGGGCAGGGATATGGCTACACCTTC. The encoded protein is CASSLNGQGYGYTF.